This TCR beta chain was documented in a study of blood T cell repertoires in COVID-19. In the study overall: Italy, Spain and the United States were the sources of the convalescent and acute COVID-19 samples.

Methods used by the authors: Amplification from reference gene primers served as the basis for estimated nucleated cell counts. Clones were read by immunoSEQ multiplex PCR, and TCRdb kept only the in-frame ones, dropping some. V, J and clone size reflect that table, while D and trimming were determined from the DNA. The table has 100,000 or so clones, approximately 80% seen once. This clone was recorded a few times. The CDR3 is 13 residues long. Trimming took off 4 bases at V and 7 bases at J, with 11 bases between the two ends. CDR1 is MNHEY, CDR2 SVGAGI, per germline. The sample comprised peripheral blood. V and J are TRBV6-5 and TRBJ1-5; D is ambiguous. The receptor comes from a woman aged 70-85 years with acute or convalescent COVID-19. The CDR3 nucleotides are TGTGCCAGCAGTTGGAGGGTTGGACAGCCCCAGCATTTT. It yields the protein CASSWRVGQPQHF.